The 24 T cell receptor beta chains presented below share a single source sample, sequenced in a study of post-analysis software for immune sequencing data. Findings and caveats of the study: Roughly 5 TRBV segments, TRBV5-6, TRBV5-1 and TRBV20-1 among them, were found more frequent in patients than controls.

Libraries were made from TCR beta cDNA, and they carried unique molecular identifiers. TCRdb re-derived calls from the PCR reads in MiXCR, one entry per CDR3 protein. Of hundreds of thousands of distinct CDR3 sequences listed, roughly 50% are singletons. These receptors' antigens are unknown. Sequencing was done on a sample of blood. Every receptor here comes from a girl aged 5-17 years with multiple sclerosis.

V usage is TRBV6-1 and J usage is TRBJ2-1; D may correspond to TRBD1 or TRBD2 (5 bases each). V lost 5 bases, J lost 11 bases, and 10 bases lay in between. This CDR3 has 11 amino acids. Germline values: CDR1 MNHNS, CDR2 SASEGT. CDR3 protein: CASSRDLQQFF. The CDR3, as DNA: TGTGCCAGCAGTCGGGACCTCCAGCAGTTCTTC.

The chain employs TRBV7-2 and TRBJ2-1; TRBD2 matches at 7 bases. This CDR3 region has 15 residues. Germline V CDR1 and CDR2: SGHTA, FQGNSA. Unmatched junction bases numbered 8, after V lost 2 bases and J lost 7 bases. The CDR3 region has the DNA TGTGCCAGCAGCTTACAAGGGACTACGGGGAATGAGCAGTTCTTC. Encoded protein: CASSLQGTTGNEQFF. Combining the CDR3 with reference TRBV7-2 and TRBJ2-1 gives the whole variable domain GAGVSQSPSNKVTEKGKDVELRCDPISGHTALYWYRQSLGQGLEFLIYFQGNSAPDKSGLPSDRFSAERTGGSVSTLTIQRTQQEDSAVYLCASSLQGTTGNEQFFGPGTRLTVL.

The CDR3 region is CASTQGASGRASYEQYF. CDR3 nucleotide sequence: TGTGCCAGCACCCAGGGTGCTAGCGGGAGAGCGTCCTACGAGCAGTACTTC. This sequence joins TRBV27 and TRBJ2-7; the match to TRBD2 covers 10 bases. CDR3 length: 17 amino acids. Germline-derived CDR1 and CDR2 are MNHEY and SMNVEV (reference sequence). V was pared by 7 bases and J by 1 base, with 13 bases of the junction left unmatched.

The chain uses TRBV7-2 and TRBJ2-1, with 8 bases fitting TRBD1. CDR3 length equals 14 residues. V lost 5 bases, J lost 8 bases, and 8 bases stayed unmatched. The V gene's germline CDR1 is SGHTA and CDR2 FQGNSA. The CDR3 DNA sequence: TGTGCCAGCAGCATGAGCAGGGGGCGGGATGAGCAGTTCTTC. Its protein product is CASSMSRGRDEQFF.

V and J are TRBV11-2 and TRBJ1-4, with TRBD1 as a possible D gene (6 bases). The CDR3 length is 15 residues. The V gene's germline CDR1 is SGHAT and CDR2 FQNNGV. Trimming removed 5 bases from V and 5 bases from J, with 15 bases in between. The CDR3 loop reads CASSPLKGENEKLFF. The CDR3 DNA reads TGTGCCAGCAGCCCCCTAAAGGGGGAAAATGAAAAACTGTTTTTT.

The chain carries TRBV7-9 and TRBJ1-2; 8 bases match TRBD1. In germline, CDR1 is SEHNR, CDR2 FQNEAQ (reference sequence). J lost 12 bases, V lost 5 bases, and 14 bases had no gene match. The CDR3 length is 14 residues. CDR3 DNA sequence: TGTGCCAGCAGCGGGGACGACAGGGGAGCCGGCCACACCTTC. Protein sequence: CASSGDDRGAGHTF.

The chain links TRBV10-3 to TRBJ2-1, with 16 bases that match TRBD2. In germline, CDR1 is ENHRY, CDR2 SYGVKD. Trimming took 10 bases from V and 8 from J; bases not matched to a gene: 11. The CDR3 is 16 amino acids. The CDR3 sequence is CASSGTSGRAPHEQFF. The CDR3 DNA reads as TGTGCCAGCTCCGGGACTAGCGGGAGGGCCCCTCATGAGCAGTTCTTC.

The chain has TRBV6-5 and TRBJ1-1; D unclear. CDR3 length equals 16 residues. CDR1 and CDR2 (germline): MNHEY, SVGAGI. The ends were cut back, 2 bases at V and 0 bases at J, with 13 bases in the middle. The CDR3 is CASSYAAGYLNTEAFF. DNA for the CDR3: TGTGCCAGCAGTTACGCGGCAGGCTACTTGAACACTGAAGCTTTCTTT.

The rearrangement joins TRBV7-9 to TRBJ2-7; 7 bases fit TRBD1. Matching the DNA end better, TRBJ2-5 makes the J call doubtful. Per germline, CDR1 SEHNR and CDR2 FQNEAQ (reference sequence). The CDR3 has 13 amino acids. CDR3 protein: CASSYRDRETQYF. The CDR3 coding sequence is TGTGCCAGCAGCTACCGGGACAGAGAGACCCAGTACTTC.

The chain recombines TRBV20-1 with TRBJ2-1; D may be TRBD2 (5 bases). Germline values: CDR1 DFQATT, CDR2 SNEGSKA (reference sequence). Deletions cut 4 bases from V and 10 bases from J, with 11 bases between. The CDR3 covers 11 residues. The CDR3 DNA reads TGCAGTGCTAAAACTGGCGGGGAGCAGTTCTTC. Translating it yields CSAKTGGEQFF.

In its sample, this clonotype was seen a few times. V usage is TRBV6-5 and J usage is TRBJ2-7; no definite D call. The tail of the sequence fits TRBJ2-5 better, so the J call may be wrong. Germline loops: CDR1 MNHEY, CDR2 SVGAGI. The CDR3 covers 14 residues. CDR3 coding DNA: TGTGCCAGCAGTCAACCCTCTACAGCGGAGACCCAGTACTTC. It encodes CASSQPSTAETQYF.

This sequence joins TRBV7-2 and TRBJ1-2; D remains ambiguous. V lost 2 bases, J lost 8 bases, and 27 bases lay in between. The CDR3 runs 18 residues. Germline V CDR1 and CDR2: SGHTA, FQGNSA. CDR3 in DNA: TGTGCCAGCAGCTTAACTTCTGCCCCCCTTCGATTCTCAGCAGGCTACACCTTC. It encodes CASSLTSAPLRFSAGYTF. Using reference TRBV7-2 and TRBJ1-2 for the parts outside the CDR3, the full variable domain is GAGVSQSPSNKVTEKGKDVELRCDPISGHTALYWYRQSLGQGLEFLIYFQGNSAPDKSGLPSDRFSAERTGGSVSTLTIQRTQQEDSAVYLCASSLTSAPLRFSAGYTFGSGTRLTVV.

DNA for the CDR3: TGTGCCATCAGTGGGCCAGGGGGCGCAAGGGAGACCCAGTACTTC. Translated, it gives CAISGPGGARETQYF. The chain joins TRBV10-3 to TRBJ2-5, with 8 positions matching TRBD1. The ends lost 4 bases at V and 5 bases at J; junction bases unmatched: 9. The germline CDR1 and CDR2 sequences are ENHRY and SYGVKD. This CDR3 has 15 amino acids.

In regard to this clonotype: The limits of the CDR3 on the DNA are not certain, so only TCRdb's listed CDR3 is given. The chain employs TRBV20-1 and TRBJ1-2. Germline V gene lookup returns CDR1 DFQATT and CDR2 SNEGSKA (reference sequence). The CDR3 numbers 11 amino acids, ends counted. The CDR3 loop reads CSVLDYYGCTF.

The CDR3 DNA sequence: TGCAGTGCTAGTCGGACAGATCAGCCCCAGCATTTT. It is translated as CSASRTDQPQHF. The chain combines TRBV20-1 with TRBJ1-5; D is perhaps TRBD1 (6 bases). The CDR3 covers 12 residues. CDR1 is DFQATT and CDR2 is SNEGSKA in the germline V gene (reference sequence). The V and J ends lost 3 bases and 5 bases respectively, with 8 bases between them.

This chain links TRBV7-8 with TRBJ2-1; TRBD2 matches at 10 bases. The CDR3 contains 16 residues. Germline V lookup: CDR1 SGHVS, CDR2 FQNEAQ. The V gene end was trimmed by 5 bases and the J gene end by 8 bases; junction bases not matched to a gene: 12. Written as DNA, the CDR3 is TGTGCCAGCAGCCCCCGGGGTAGCGGGGGGCGGGATGAGCAGTTCTTC. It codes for CASSPRGSGGRDEQFF.

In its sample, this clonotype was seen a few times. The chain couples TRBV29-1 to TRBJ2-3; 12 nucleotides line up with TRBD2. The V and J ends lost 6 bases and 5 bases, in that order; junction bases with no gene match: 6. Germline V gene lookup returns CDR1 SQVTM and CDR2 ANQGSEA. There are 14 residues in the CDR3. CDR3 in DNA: TGCAGCGTCCCGACTAGCGGGAGATTAGATACGCAGTATTTT. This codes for CSVPTSGRLDTQYF.

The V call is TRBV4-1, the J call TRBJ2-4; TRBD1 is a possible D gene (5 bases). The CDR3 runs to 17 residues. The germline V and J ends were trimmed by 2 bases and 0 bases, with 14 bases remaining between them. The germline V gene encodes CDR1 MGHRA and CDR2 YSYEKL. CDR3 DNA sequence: TGCGCCAGCAGCCAACCGGACAAGTCTTTAGCCAAAAACATTCAGTACTTC. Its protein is CASSQPDKSLAKNIQYF.

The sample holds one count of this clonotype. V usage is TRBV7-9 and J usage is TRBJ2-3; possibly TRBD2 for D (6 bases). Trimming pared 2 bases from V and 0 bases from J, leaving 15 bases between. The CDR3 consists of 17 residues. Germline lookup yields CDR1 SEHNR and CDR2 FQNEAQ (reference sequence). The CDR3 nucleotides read TGTGCCAGCAGCTTATTCTCTCGGGGGTGGAGCACAGATACGCAGTATTTT. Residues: CASSLFSRGWSTDTQYF.

In nucleotides, the CDR3 is TGTGCCAGCAGGGCGGGGGAATACGAGCAGTACTTC. This codes for CASRAGEYEQYF. The chain recombines TRBV2 with TRBJ2-7; 7 bases are shared with TRBD2. CDR3 length equals 12 residues. The ends lost 6 bases at V and 4 bases at J; junction bases unmatched: 3. Germline lookup yields CDR1 SNHLY and CDR2 FYNNEI.

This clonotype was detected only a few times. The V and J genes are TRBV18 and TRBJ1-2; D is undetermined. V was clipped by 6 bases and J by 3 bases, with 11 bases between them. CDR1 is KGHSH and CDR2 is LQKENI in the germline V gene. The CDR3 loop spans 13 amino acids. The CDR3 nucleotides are TGTGCCAGCTCCCAACCGGCGTACTATGGCTACACCTTC. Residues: CASSQPAYYGYTF.

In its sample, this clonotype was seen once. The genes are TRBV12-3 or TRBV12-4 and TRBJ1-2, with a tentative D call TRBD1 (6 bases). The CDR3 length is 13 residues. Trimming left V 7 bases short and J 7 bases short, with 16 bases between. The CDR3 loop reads CASIPYLGGGYTF. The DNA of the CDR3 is TGTGCCAGCATTCCCTATCTAGGGGGTGGCTACACCTTC.

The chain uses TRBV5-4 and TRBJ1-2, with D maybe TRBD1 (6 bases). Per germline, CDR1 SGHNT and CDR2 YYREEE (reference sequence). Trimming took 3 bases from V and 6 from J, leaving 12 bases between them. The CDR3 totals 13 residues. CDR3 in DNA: TGTGCCAGCAGCTCGCCAGGGGCGGATGGCTACACCTTC. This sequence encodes CASSSPGADGYTF.

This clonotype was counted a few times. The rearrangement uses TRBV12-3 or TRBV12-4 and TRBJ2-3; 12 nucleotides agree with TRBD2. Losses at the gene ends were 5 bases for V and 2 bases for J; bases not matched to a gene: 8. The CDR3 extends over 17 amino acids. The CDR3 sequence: CASSPGLAGRNTDTQYF. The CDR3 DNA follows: TGTGCCAGCAGTCCAGGACTAGCGGGACGAAACACAGATACGCAGTATTTT.